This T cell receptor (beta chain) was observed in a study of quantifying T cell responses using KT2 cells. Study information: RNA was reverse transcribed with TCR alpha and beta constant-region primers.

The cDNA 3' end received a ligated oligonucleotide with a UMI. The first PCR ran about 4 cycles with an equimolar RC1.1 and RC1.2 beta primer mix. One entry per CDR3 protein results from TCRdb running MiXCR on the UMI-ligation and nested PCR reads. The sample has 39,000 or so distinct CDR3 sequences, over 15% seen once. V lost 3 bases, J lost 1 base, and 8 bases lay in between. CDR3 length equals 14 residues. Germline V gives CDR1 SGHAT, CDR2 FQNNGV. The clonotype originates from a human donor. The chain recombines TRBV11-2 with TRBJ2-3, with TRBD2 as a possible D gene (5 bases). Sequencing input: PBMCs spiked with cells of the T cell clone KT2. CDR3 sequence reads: CASSFWTGTDTQYF. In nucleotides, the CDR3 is TGTGCCAGCAGCTTTTGGACTGGCACAGATACGCAGTATTTT. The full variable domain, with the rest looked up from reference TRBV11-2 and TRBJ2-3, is EAGVAQSPRYKIIEKRQSVAFWCNPISGHATLYWYQQILGQGPKLLIQFQNNGVVDDSQLPKDRFSAERLKGVDSTLKIQPAKLEDSAVYLCASSFWTGTDTQYFGPGTRLTVL.